This TCR beta chain stems from a study of glioma-infiltrating T cells after dendritic cell vaccination (dated by TCRdb to the mid-2010s). For the wider study: The cohort included around 15 glioblastoma patients drawn from Phase I and II dendritic cell vaccination trials, of whom 9 were newly diagnosed and 6 had recurrent disease. Autologous tumor lysate-pulsed dendritic cell vaccination was administered to the patients between about 2003 and 2012. The vaccine was prepared from monocyte-derived dendritic cells that were cultured for seven days with IL-4 and GM-CSF and then pulsed overnight with autologous tumor lysate. Three intradermal dendritic cell vaccine injections were administered to patients at biweekly intervals in the arm below the axilla. Deep sequencing of TCR beta CDR3 regions was used to quantify tumor-infiltrating lymphocyte content and compare tumor and blood repertoires in dendritic cell-vaccinated glioblastoma patients. Survival after dendritic cell vaccination was correlated with TCR sequencing metrics, including TIL content and tumor-blood repertoire overlap. What the authors observed across the whole study: After dendritic cell vaccination, a higher estimated pretreatment TIL content predicted longer time to progression and overall survival. The cohort was small and heterogeneous, and full blood and tumor sets were available for few patients, with initial-recurrent tumor pairs available for even fewer patients. TCR clonality showed no direct relationship with survival, which suggests that a diverse polyclonal response may be important. The three-group TCR overlap response model was described as speculative and requiring prospective validation.

With respect to this clone: Its antigen specificity is not known. Per-base qualities were not stored, and no clone one base away is much larger.

Using the immunoSEQ assay, TCRB CDR3 regions were amplified from approximately 1.9 micrograms of genomic DNA, or from all available DNA when less than that was on hand. Multiplex PCR used 60 forward primers for TCR V beta segments and 13 reverse primers for J beta segments. To estimate reads per starting template, synthetic control templates were spiked into each sample at limiting dilution. The Illumina HiSeq System generated sequencing reads of 87 bp. In the original analysis: PCR and sequencing errors were removed by merging closely related sequences with a nearest neighbor algorithm. TCR overlap was measured as the percentage of unique tumor TCR beta sequences that were also present in the peripheral blood of the same patient. TCRdb mirrors the immuneACCESS table, restricted to in-frame sequences. Some clones are absent from its copies; in checked studies, under half trace to an unresolved V gene, and the reason for the others is unknown. That table is the source of V, J and clone size, and D and trimming were worked out from the DNA. The sample yields under 100,000 clones; about 85% were counted once. The ten biggest clones cover 2.5% to 3.5% of the sample.

V lost 0 bases and J lost 2 bases, and the count of bases not matched to a germline gene is 3. According to the germline V gene, CDR1 reads ENHRY and CDR2 reads SYGVKD. Including cysteine and phenylalanine, the CDR3 has 15 amino acids. Only CDR3 DNA remains: 45 bases, in frame from the first base. To be selected, patients needed enough residual fresh-frozen tumor tissue and more than two years of available survival data. Although molecular status otherwise differed among the glioblastoma patients, no patient had an isocitrate dehydrogenase mutation. PBMC were collected before vaccination, two weeks after the third vaccination, and at tumor progression when it occurred. The Qiagen DNeasy Blood extraction Kit was used to extract genomic DNA.

The material sequenced was blood, taken before dendritic cell vaccination. Recombination joined TRBV10-3 with TRBJ2-7; 8 bases in between match TRBD1. The sequence came from a human donor with glioblastoma. The CDR3 in this case is CAISESRQGTYEQYF. The base sequence is TGTGCCATCAGTGAGTCCCGACAGGGGACCTACGAGCAGTACTTC.